These 26 T cell receptor beta chains originate from one sample sequenced in a study of cytomegalovirus exposure and HLA in healthy donors. The primer mix had 60 Vbeta and 13 Jbeta primers. Repertoires were generated with immunoSEQ multiplex PCR, while TCRdb's copy carries only in-frame clones and drops some. The table lists fewer than 350,000 clones, about 90% of them singletons. The sequenced sample was PBMCs. The receptor set was obtained from a woman younger than 35 in good health and CMV-seronegative.

This clone was found once. The genes are TRBV6-6 and TRBJ1-4; TRBD1 might be the D (5 bases). This CDR3 contains 14 residues. Trimming took off 6 bases at V and 11 bases at J, with 19 bases between the two ends. Per germline, CDR1 MNHNY and CDR2 SVGAGI (reference sequence). The CDR3 DNA reads as TGTGCCAGCAGCCCATCGATCGGGGGTTGGAAACTGTTTTTT. Translating gives CASSPSIGGWKLFF.

The V and J genes are TRBV19 and TRBJ2-7, with D possibly being TRBD1 (6 bases). V dropped 3 bases and J dropped 5 bases, with 20 bases sitting between them. Germline-derived CDR1 and CDR2 are LNHDA and SQIVND (reference sequence). The CDR3 extends over 16 amino acids. The CDR3: CASSIVAGRGLNEQYF. The CDR3 nucleotides are TGTGCCAGTAGTATCGTCGCGGGTAGGGGGTTAAACGAGCAGTACTTC. Combining the CDR3 with reference TRBV19 and TRBJ2-7 gives the whole variable domain DGGITQSPKYLFRKEGQNVTLSCEQNLNHDAMYWYRQDPGQGLRLIYYSQIVNDFQKGDIAEGYSVSREKKESFPLTVTSAQKNPTAFYLCASSIVAGRGLNEQYFGPGTRLTVT.

The CDR3 DNA reads TGTGCCAGCAGCTTAGTAGGGACAGATGAAGCTTTCTTT. Its translation: CASSLVGTDEAFF. The gene calls are TRBV7-9 and TRBJ1-1; 7 bases line up with TRBD1. CDR1 is SEHNR, CDR2 FQNEAQ, per germline (reference sequence). This CDR3 comprises 13 residues. Trimming at V came to 1 base and at J to 7 bases, leaving 3 bases not matched to a gene.

The chain recombines TRBV2 with TRBJ1-1, with 8 positions matching TRBD1. Per germline, CDR1 SNHLY and CDR2 FYNNEI. With 2 bases clipped from V and 0 bases from J, the junction kept 2 bases outside the gene matches. CDR3 length: 15 amino acids. The DNA of the CDR3 is TGTGCCAGCAGTGAACAGGGGGCGGTGAACACTGAAGCTTTCTTT. Encoded protein: CASSEQGAVNTEAFF. Full variable domain (outside the CDR3, taken from reference TRBV2 and TRBJ1-1): EPEVTQTPSHQVTQMGQEVILRCVPISNHLYFYWYRQILGQKVEFLVSFYNNEISEKSEIFDDQFSVERPDGSNFTLKIRSTKLEDSAMYFCASSEQGAVNTEAFFGQGTRLTVV.

V is TRBV19 and J is TRBJ2-7, with TRBD1 matching over 9 bases. This CDR3 is 14 amino acids long. V dropped 8 bases and J dropped 2; count of bases not matched to a gene: 7. The germline V gene encodes CDR1 LNHDA and CDR2 SQIVND (reference sequence). The CDR3 protein is CASSPGTGTYEQYF. CDR3 in DNA: TGTGCCAGTTCACCCGGGACAGGGACCTACGAGCAGTACTTC.

The V gene is TRBV9, the J gene TRBJ2-7; a weak D match, TRBD2 (6 bases). Trimming pared 0 bases from V and 4 bases from J, leaving 11 bases between. In germline, CDR1 is SGDLS, CDR2 YYNGEE. This CDR3 spans 14 amino acids. CDR3 sequence: CASSVEGRGYEQYF. The CDR3 nucleotides are TGTGCCAGCAGCGTAGAGGGTCGGGGGTACGAGCAGTACTTC. Complete variable domain (other parts from reference TRBV9 and TRBJ2-7): DSGVTQTPKHLITATGQRVTLRCSPRSGDLSVYWYQQSLDQGLQFLIQYYNGEERAKGNILERFSAQQFPDLHSELNLSSLELGDSALYFCASSVEGRGYEQYFGPGTRLTVT.

The chain uses TRBV10-3 and TRBJ1-2, with 12 bases that match TRBD1. The germline CDR1 and CDR2 sequences are ENHRY and SYGVKD. This CDR3 has 16 residues. V lost 4 bases to trimming and J lost 5 bases; unmatched junction nucleotides: 8. CDR3 sequence (DNA): TGTGCCATCAGTGGCATGGGACAGGGGGCGGGTTATGGCTACACCTTC. Amino acid sequence: CAISGMGQGAGYGYTF.

The CDR3: CASSPITGGDYNEQFF. The CDR3 bases are TGTGCCAGCAGCCCCATTACAGGGGGAGACTACAATGAGCAGTTCTTC. J is TRBJ2-1 and V is TRBV5-6, with 8 bases that match TRBD1. Germline trimming cut 4 bases from V and 3 bases from J; bases unmatched to any gene: 9. The CDR3 loop spans 16 amino acids. Germline V gives CDR1 SGHDT, CDR2 YYEEEE.

This chain joins TRBV2 and TRBJ1-2; 8 bases align to TRBD1. Germline V CDR1 and CDR2: SNHLY, FYNNEI. After removal of 1 base from V and 4 bases from J, the junction contained 14 bases not matched to a gene. This CDR3 region has 18 residues. CDR3 loop: CASSEVGAGGLPFYGYTF. The DNA for the CDR3 is TGTGCCAGCAGTGAAGTGGGTGCAGGGGGCTTACCTTTCTATGGCTACACCTTC. Filled out from reference TRBV2 and TRBJ1-2, the complete variable domain reads EPEVTQTPSHQVTQMGQEVILRCVPISNHLYFYWYRQILGQKVEFLVSFYNNEISEKSEIFDDQFSVERPDGSNFTLKIRSTKLEDSAMYFCASSEVGAGGLPFYGYTFGSGTRLTVV.

DNA of the CDR3: TGCGCCAGCAGTGTGGCGGGGGGCCGCGGGATAAAGACCCAGTACTTC. Its translation: CASSVAGGRGIKTQYF. The chain recombines TRBV5-1 with TRBJ2-5; TRBD2 aligns across 8 bases. Per the germline V gene, CDR1 is SGHRS and CDR2 is YFSETQ. The CDR3 runs to 16 residues. With 5 bases clipped from V and 6 bases from J, the junction kept 15 bases outside the gene matches.

The DNA of the CDR3 is TGCGCCAGCAGCCGGGATCTAAATCAGCCCCAGCATTTT. Protein sequence: CASSRDLNQPQHF. This sequence joins TRBV10-1 and TRBJ1-5; no firm D call. In germline, CDR1 is WNHNN, CDR2 SYGVQD (reference sequence). V shed 6 bases and J shed 4 bases, with 10 bases lying between them. The CDR3 covers 13 residues.

The gene calls are TRBV2 and TRBJ2-7, with 8 bases identical to TRBD1. The CDR3 is 15 residues long. Looked up from germline, CDR1 is SNHLY and CDR2 is FYNNEI. V gave up 5 bases and J gave up 0 bases; unmatched junction bases: 6. CDR3 sequence reads: CASSPGQGFSYEQYF. As DNA, the CDR3 is TGTGCCAGCAGTCCCGGACAGGGCTTCTCCTACGAGCAGTACTTC.

The rearrangement joins TRBV5-6 to TRBJ1-4; TRBD1 might be the D (5 bases). This CDR3 spans 15 amino acids. Trimming took 4 bases from V and 3 from J, leaving 13 bases between them. Germline values: CDR1 SGHDT, CDR2 YYEEEE. The CDR3 is CASSDTGLPNEKLFF. The CDR3 region has the DNA TGTGCCAGCAGCGACACAGGCCTCCCTAATGAAAAACTGTTTTTT.

The rearrangement links TRBV11-3 to TRBJ2-5; 11 positions agree with TRBD1. This CDR3 has 14 amino acids. With V trimmed by 5 bases and J by 8 bases, 7 bases remained unmatched. Germline V gives CDR1 SGHNT, CDR2 YENEEA. This CDR3 is CASSLTGTGGTQYF. CDR3 nucleotide sequence: TGTGCCAGCAGCCTCACCGGGACAGGGGGAACCCAGTACTTC.

The V and J genes are TRBV7-3 and TRBJ2-1; possible D gene TRBD2, 5 bases. The CDR3 is 17 amino acids. Trimming removed 5 bases at V and 7 bases at J, with 24 bases between. Germline V gene data show CDR1 as SGHTA and CDR2 as FQGTGA. In nucleotides, the CDR3 is TGTGCCAGCAGCCCTTGGACTCAATTGAGTAGACCGAATGAGCAGTTCTTC. Translated, it gives CASSPWTQLSRPNEQFF.

J is TRBJ1-3 and V is TRBV2, with a tentative D call TRBD1 (5 bases). The germline V gene has CDR1 SNHLY and CDR2 FYNNEI. The CDR3 runs to 13 residues. The V end lost 9 bases, the J end lost 0 bases, and 9 bases lay between the germline ends. CDR3 sequence reads: CASEGDSGNTIYF. In DNA, the CDR3 is TGTGCCAGTGAAGGGGACTCTGGAAACACCATATATTTT.

The gene calls are TRBV2 and TRBJ2-2; the match to TRBD2 covers 12 bases. The germline V gene has CDR1 SNHLY and CDR2 FYNNEI. This CDR3 region has 15 residues. V lost 7 bases and J lost 5; bases outside the gene matches: 5. DNA for the CDR3: TGTGCCAGCAAGTCGGGACTAGCGGGTACCGGGGAGCTGTTTTTT. Protein: CASKSGLAGTGELFF.

The chain couples TRBV30 to TRBJ2-1; D ambiguous. V was shortened by 5 bases and J by 4 bases, with 18 bases between the two germline ends. The germline V gene has CDR1 GTSNPN and CDR2 SVGIG (reference sequence). This CDR3 region has 15 residues. Here the CDR3 reads CAWAPRVSLYNEQFF. The DNA of the CDR3 is TGTGCCTGGGCCCCGCGAGTGTCCCTATACAATGAGCAGTTCTTC.

The chain couples TRBV5-1 to TRBJ1-4; 7 bases map to TRBD1. This CDR3 has 13 amino acids. Germline values: CDR1 SGHRS, CDR2 YFSETQ. After removal of 4 bases from V and 8 bases from J, the junction contained 5 bases not matched to a gene. The CDR3 is CASSVRDREKLFF. The CDR3 nucleotides read TGCGCCAGCAGCGTCCGGGACAGAGAAAAACTGTTTTTT.

This clone was detected only once. The chain combines TRBV6-1 with TRBJ1-5; 8 bases are a match to TRBD1. V shed 1 base, J shed 3 bases, and the junction held 2 bases outside the gene matches. The CDR3 runs 15 residues. CDR1 is MNHNS, CDR2 SASEGT, per germline. The CDR3 sequence: CASSEGTGNNQPQHF. The CDR3 bases are TGTGCCAGCAGTGAAGGGACAGGGAACAATCAGCCCCAGCATTTT.

The chain couples TRBV2 to TRBJ1-2; TRBD1 matches 9 bases. Trimming removed 8 bases from V and 1 base from J; junction bases left unmatched: 5. CDR1 is SNHLY, CDR2 FYNNEI, per germline. The CDR3 extends over 14 amino acids. This CDR3 reads CASVGDRVNYGYTF. CDR3 sequence (DNA): TGTGCCAGCGTGGGGGACAGGGTTAACTATGGCTACACCTTC.

The rearrangement uses TRBV9 and TRBJ1-5, with D possibly TRBD1 on 6 matching bases. The CDR3 contains 14 residues. Germline CDR1 is SGDLS and CDR2 is YYNGEE. V was cut by 4 bases and J by 6 bases, with 14 bases left in between. Written as DNA, the CDR3 is TGTGCCAGCAGCCTAGGGACAATTTTTCAGCCCCAGCATTTT. It specifies CASSLGTIFQPQHF. The full variable domain, rest sourced from reference TRBV9 and TRBJ1-5, is DSGVTQTPKHLITATGQRVTLRCSPRSGDLSVYWYQQSLDQGLQFLIQYYNGEERAKGNILERFSAQQFPDLHSELNLSSLELGDSALYFCASSLGTIFQPQHFGDGTRLSIL.

This chain uses TRBV2 with TRBJ2-2, with TRBD1 identical over 7 bases. Trimming took 8 bases from V and 6 from J; bases not matched to a gene: 9. CDR3 size: 14 residues. Germline V gives CDR1 SNHLY, CDR2 FYNNEI. CDR3 region: CASSQDRPPGELFF. CDR3 sequence (DNA): TGTGCCAGCTCCCAGGACAGGCCCCCCGGGGAGCTGTTTTTT.

The chain carries TRBV27 and TRBJ2-5; perhaps TRBD2 as D (6 bases). This CDR3 comprises 13 residues. From germline, CDR1 is MNHEY and CDR2 SMNVEV (reference sequence). V lost 3 bases and J 11 bases, leaving 16 bases between the germline ends. CDR3 DNA: TGTGCCAGCAGTTTGGGCGGGGTGGGGGAGCAGTACTTC. Its protein product is CASSLGGVGEQYF.

This clone occurred once. The genes are TRBV19 and TRBJ2-7; 12 positions agree with TRBD1. CDR3 length equals 16 residues. Germline trimming cut 0 bases from V and 2 bases from J; bases unmatched to any gene: 2. Looked up from germline, CDR1 is LNHDA and CDR2 is SQIVND (reference sequence). CDR3 loop: CASSIEGQGAPYEQYF. The CDR3 DNA is TGTGCCAGTAGTATAGAGGGACAGGGGGCCCCCTACGAGCAGTACTTC.

The rearrangement links TRBV11-2 to TRBJ2-7, with D unclear. CDR1 SGHAT and CDR2 FQNNGV come from the germline V gene. V dropped 3 bases and J dropped 3 bases, with 6 bases sitting between them. The CDR3 is 12 residues long. CDR3 sequence: CASSFDFYEQYF. Here the CDR3 DNA reads TGTGCCAGCAGCTTTGACTTCTACGAGCAGTACTTC.